One sample yielded the 16 T cell receptor beta chains listed below, sequenced in a study of T cells in localized non-small cell lung cancer. Clones were sequenced by immunoSEQ multiplex PCR, and TCRdb holds only the in-frame ones, with some missing. The sample records 60,000 or so clones, about four fifths being singletons. The material was PBMCs, obtained before any cancer treatment. The source is a man between 40 and 75 years old with stage II lung adenocarcinoma.

This rearrangement joins TRBV25-1 to TRBJ1-2; a weak D match, TRBD1 (5 bases). This CDR3 spans 14 amino acids. V was pared by 3 bases and J by 2 bases, with 10 bases between. Germline values: CDR1 MGHDK, CDR2 SYGVNS. The CDR3: CASSDAGANYGYTF. In DNA, the CDR3 is TGTGCCAGCAGTGATGCCGGGGCGAACTATGGCTACACCTTC.

Only one count was recorded for this clone. The CDR3 DNA reads TGCGCCAGCAGCCTGCAGGGGGCCCGCACAGATACGCAGTATTTT. It specifies CASSLQGARTDTQYF. This chain links TRBV4-3 with TRBJ2-3; TRBD1 aligns across 8 bases. Germline V lookup: CDR1 LGHNA, CDR2 YSLEER. The CDR3 loop spans 15 amino acids. Losses at the gene ends were 4 bases for V and 1 base for J; bases not matched to a gene: 4.

The chain employs TRBV29-1 and TRBJ2-7; D unclear. Germline CDR1 SQVTM, CDR2 ANQGSEA. The CDR3 is 11 amino acids. Trimming removed 4 bases at V and 5 bases at J, with 9 bases between. The DNA of the CDR3 is TGCAGCGTTGGCCTAAGGAACGAGCAGTACTTC. Translation gives CSVGLRNEQYF.

There are a few counts of this clone. The genes are TRBV29-1 and TRBJ2-2; weak D call: TRBD2 (6 bases). Germline CDR1 SQVTM, CDR2 ANQGSEA. The CDR3 totals 13 residues. V dropped 4 bases and J dropped 4 bases, with 10 bases sitting between them. The DNA for the CDR3 is TGCAGCGTTGGGAGACTAGGCACCGGGGAGCTGTTTTTT. Protein product: CSVGRLGTGELFF.

This clone came up many times. The chain recombines TRBV18 with TRBJ2-3, with D possibly matching TRBD1 (7 bases). V was clipped by 6 bases and J by 8 bases, with 15 bases between them. The CDR3 length is 13 residues. Germline-derived CDR1 and CDR2 are KGHSH and LQKENI. The DNA of the CDR3 is TGTGCCAGCTCGCCCGACAGGGACTCTACGCAGTATTTT. Its protein product is CASSPDRDSTQYF.

CDR3 residues: CASREGAHGGTEAFF. Here the CDR3 DNA reads TGCGCCAGCCGGGAGGGTGCCCACGGGGGGACTGAAGCTTTCTTT. This chain uses TRBV5-1 with TRBJ1-1; weak D call: TRBD1 (5 bases). The CDR3 covers 15 residues. Trimming stripped 7 bases from V and 5 bases from J, with 21 bases between. The V gene's germline CDR1 is SGHRS and CDR2 YFSETQ.

The rearrangement links TRBV12-5 to TRBJ1-5; D gene uncertain. The CDR3 loop spans 11 amino acids. Per germline, CDR1 LGHNT and CDR2 FRNRAP. V was shortened by 3 bases and J by 6 bases, with 3 bases between the two germline ends. For the CDR3, the DNA is TGTGCTAGTGGTTTCTCTCAGCCCCAGCATTTT. Translated, it gives CASGFSQPQHF.

This clone was recorded a few times. V is TRBV4-3 and J is TRBJ2-2, with TRBD2 identical over 7 bases. With V trimmed by 2 bases and J by 5 bases, 8 bases remained unmatched. Germline assignment: CDR1 LGHNA and CDR2 YSLEER. This CDR3 region has 16 residues. DNA of the CDR3: TGCGCCAGCAGCCAAACCCTAGCGGCGTCGACCGGGGAGCTGTTTTTT. It translates to CASSQTLAASTGELFF.

The rearrangement joins TRBV19 to TRBJ2-5; D unresolved. V lost 1 base to trimming and J lost 4 bases, with 4 bases between them. Per the germline V gene, CDR1 is LNHDA and CDR2 is SQIVND (reference sequence). This CDR3 is 12 amino acids long. In DNA form, the CDR3 reads TGTGCCAGTAGTATAGGGGGAGAGACCCAGTACTTC. Protein product: CASSIGGETQYF.

The chain combines TRBV5-1 with TRBJ2-1; either TRBD1 or TRBD2 may supply D (5 bases each). This CDR3 is built from 15 residues. Between the trimmed V and J ends, which lost 1 base and 0 bases, there was a span of 8 bases. Germline V lookup: CDR1 SGHRS, CDR2 YFSETQ. The chain's CDR3 is CASSLLGVSYNEQFF. CDR3 in DNA: TGCGCCAGCAGCTTGCTGGGGGTCTCCTACAATGAGCAGTTCTTC.

This chain connects TRBV7-2 to TRBJ2-1, with TRBD1 as a possible D gene (6 bases). CDR3 size: 15 residues. Trimming took off 0 bases at V and 2 bases at J, with 8 bases between the two ends. In germline, CDR1 is SGHTA, CDR2 FQGNSA. For the CDR3, the DNA is TGTGCCAGCAGCTTAGCGGCAGGGGCCTACAATGAGCAGTTCTTC. Protein: CASSLAAGAYNEQFF.

The table lists this clone with a few counts. V is TRBV12-5 and J is TRBJ2-1, with 8 nucleotides matching TRBD1. CDR1 is LGHNT and CDR2 is FRNRAP in the germline V gene. V lost 7 bases, J lost 1 base, and 6 bases stayed unmatched. This CDR3 spans 15 amino acids. In nucleotides, the CDR3 is TGTGCTAGTGTCCCGACAGGGGAGTCCTACAATGAGCAGTTCTTC. Protein product: CASVPTGESYNEQFF.

This clone appeared many times. CDR3 sequence reads: CASSSLSSYEQYF. CDR3 bases: TGTGCCAGTAGTTCCCTGAGCTCCTACGAGCAGTACTTC. The chain is built from TRBV19 and TRBJ2-7; D gene ambiguous. The germline V gene encodes CDR1 LNHDA and CDR2 SQIVND (reference sequence). There are 13 residues in the CDR3. The V end was cut by 5 bases, the J end by 0 bases, with 8 bases between.

The chain recombines TRBV25-1 with TRBJ2-3, with 12 positions matching TRBD1. CDR1 is MGHDK, CDR2 SYGVNS, per germline. With V trimmed by 3 bases and J by 8 bases, 9 bases remained unmatched. This CDR3 has 16 amino acids. The CDR3 DNA sequence: TGTGCCAGCAGTGAGACCGGGACAGGGGGCGCGGGTACGCAGTATTTT. This codes for CASSETGTGGAGTQYF. Using reference TRBV25-1 and TRBJ2-3 for the parts outside the CDR3, the full variable domain is EADIYQTPRYLVIGTGKKITLECSQTMGHDKMYWYQQDPGMELHLIHYSYGVNSTEKGDLSSESTVSRIRTEHFPLTLESARPSHTSQYLCASSETGTGGAGTQYFGPGTRLTVL.

V gene TRBV9 combines with J gene TRBJ2-1, with 11 bases fitting TRBD2. Germline CDR1 SGDLS, CDR2 YYNGEE. The J segment lost 4 bases and the V segment lost 0 bases, leaving 3 bases of the junction unmatched. The CDR3 consists of 16 residues. As DNA, the CDR3 is TGTGCCAGCAGCGTAGAGGGGACTAGCGGATACAATGAGCAGTTCTTC. It encodes CASSVEGTSGYNEQFF. The variable domain in full, with the rest retrieved from reference TRBV9 and TRBJ2-1, is DSGVTQTPKHLITATGQRVTLRCSPRSGDLSVYWYQQSLDQGLQFLIQYYNGEERAKGNILERFSAQQFPDLHSELNLSSLELGDSALYFCASSVEGTSGYNEQFFGPGTRLTVL.

This sequence joins TRBV19 and TRBJ1-5, with TRBD1 matching over 9 bases. Germline V lookup: CDR1 LNHDA, CDR2 SQIVND (reference sequence). This CDR3 is built from 14 residues. The J segment lost 4 bases and the V segment lost 4 bases, leaving 2 bases of the junction unmatched. The CDR3 loop reads CASSTGTGNQPQHF. CDR3 in DNA: TGTGCCAGTAGTACCGGGACAGGGAATCAGCCCCAGCATTTT.